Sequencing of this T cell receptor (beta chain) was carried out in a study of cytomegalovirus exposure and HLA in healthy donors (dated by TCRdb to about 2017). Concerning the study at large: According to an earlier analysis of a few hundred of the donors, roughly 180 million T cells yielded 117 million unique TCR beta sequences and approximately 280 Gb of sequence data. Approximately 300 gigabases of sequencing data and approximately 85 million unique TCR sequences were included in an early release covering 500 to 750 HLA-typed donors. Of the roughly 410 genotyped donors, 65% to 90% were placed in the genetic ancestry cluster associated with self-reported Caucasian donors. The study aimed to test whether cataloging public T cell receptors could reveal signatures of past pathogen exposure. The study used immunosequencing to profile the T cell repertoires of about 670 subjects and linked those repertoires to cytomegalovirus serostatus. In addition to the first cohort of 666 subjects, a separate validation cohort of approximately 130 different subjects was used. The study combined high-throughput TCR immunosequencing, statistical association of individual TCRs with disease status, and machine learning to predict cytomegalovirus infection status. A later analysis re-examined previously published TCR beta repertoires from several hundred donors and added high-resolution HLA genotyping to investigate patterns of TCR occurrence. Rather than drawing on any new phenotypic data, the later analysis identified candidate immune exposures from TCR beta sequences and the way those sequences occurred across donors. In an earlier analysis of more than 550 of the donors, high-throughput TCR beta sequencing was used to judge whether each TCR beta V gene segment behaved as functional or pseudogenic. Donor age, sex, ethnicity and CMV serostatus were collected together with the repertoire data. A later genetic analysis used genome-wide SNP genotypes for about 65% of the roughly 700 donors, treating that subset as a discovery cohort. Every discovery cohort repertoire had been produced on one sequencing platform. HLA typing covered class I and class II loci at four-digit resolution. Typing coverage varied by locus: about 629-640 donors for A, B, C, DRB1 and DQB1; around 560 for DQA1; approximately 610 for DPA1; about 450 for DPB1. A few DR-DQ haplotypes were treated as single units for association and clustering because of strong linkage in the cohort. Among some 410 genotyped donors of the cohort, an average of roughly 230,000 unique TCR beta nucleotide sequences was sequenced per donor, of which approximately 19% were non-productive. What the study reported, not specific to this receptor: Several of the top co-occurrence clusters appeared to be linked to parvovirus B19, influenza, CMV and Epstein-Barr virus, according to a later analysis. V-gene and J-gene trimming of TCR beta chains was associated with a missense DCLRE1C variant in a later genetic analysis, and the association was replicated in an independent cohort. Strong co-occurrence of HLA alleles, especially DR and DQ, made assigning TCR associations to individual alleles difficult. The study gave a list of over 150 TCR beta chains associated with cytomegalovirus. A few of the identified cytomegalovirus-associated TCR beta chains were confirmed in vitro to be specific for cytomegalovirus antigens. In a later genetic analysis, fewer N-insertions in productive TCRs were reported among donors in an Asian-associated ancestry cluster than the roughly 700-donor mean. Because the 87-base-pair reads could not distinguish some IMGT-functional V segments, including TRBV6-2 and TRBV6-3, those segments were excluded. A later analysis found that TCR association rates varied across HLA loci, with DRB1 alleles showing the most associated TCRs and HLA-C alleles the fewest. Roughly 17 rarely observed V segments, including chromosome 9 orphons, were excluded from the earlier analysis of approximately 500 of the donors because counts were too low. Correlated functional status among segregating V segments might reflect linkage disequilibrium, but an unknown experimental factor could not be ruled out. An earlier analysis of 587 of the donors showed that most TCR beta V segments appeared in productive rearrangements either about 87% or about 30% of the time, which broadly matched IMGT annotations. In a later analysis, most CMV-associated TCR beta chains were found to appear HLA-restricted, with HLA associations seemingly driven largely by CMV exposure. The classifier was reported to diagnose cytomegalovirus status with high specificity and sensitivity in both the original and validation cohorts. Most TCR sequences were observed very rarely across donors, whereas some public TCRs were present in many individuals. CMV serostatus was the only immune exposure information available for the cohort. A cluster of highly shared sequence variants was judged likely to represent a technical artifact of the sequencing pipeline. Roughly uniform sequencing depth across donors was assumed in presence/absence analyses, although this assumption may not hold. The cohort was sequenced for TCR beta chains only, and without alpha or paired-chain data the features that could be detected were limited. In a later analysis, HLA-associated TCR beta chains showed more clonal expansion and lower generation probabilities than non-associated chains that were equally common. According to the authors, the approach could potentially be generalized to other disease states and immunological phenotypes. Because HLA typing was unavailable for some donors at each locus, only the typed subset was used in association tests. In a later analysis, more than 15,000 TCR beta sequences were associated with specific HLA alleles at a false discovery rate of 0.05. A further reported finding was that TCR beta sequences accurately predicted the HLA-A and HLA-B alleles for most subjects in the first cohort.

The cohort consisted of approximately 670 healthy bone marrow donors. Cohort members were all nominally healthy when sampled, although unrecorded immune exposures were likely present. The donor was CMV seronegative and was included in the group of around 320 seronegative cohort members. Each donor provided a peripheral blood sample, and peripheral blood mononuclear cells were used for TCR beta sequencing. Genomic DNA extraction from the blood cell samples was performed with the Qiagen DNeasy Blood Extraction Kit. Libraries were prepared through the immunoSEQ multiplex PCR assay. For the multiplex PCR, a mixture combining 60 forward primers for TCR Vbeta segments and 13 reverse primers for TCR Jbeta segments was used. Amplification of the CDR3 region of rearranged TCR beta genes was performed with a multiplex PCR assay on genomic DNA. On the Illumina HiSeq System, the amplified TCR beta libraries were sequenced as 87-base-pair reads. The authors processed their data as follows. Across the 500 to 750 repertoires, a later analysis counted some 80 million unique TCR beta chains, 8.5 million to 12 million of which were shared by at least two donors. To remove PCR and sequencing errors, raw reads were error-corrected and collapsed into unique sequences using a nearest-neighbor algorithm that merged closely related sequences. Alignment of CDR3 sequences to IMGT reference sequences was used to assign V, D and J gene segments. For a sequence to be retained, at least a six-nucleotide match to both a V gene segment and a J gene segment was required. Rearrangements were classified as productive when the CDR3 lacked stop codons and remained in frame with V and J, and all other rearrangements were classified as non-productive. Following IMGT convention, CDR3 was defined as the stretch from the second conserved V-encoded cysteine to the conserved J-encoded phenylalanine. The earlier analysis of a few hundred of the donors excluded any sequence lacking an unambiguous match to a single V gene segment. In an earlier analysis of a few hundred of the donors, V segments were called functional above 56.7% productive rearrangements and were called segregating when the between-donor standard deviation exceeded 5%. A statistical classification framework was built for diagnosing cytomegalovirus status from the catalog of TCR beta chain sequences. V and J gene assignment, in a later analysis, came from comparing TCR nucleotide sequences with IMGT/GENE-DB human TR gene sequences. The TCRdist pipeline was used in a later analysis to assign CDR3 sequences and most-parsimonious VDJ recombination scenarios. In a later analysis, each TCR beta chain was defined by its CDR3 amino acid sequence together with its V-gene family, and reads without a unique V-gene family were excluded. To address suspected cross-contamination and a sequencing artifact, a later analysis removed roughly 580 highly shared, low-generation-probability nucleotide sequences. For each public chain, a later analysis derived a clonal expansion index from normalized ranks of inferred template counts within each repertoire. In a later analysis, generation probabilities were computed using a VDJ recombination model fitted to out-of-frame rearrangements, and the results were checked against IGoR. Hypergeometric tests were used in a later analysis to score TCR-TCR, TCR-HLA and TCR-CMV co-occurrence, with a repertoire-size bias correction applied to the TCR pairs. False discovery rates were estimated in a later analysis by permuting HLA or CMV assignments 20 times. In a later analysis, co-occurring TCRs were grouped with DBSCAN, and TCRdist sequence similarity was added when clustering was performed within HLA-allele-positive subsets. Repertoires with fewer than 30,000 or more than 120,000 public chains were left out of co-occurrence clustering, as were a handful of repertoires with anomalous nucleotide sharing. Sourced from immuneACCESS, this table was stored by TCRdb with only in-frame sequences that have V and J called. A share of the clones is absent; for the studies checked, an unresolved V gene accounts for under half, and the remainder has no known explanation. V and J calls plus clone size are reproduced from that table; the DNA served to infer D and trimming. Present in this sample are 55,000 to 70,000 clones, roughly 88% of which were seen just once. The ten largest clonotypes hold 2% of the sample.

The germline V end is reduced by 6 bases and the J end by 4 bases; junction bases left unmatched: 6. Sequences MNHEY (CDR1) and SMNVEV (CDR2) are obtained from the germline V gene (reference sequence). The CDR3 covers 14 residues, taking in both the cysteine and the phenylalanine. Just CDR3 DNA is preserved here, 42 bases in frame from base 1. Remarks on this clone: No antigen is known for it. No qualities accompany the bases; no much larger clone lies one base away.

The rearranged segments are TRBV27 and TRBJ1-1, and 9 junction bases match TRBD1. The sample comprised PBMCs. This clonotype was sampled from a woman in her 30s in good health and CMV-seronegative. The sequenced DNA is TGTGCCAGCAGCATAGGGACAGGGAGCACTGAAGCTTTCTTT. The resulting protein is CASSIGTGSTEAFF.